The source of this TCR beta chain is a study of response to subunit inactivated influenza vaccine. This clonotype was seen a few times. Antigen specificity is unknown. TCRdb recomputed calls from the RT-PCR reads with MiXCR, one row per CDR3 protein. The table shows about 650,000 distinct CDR3 sequences, with around 16% occurring only once. After removal of 2 bases from V and 3 bases from J, the junction contained 6 bases not matched to a gene. CDR3 size: 15 residues. Study conclusions and caveats: The authors offered the suggestion that each seasonal influenza vaccination recruits few new T cells.

The sequencing here drew on PBMCs from blood, taken about 11 days after vaccination. This sequence joins TRBV12-3 or TRBV12-4 and TRBJ1-1; 7 nucleotides align to TRBD1. The sequence was obtained from a man over 45 who received an inactivated influenza vaccine. The CDR3 nucleotides read TGTGCCAGCAGTTTAAGTCAAGGGGGCTACACTGAAGCTTTCTTT. It encodes CASSLSQGGYTEAFF.